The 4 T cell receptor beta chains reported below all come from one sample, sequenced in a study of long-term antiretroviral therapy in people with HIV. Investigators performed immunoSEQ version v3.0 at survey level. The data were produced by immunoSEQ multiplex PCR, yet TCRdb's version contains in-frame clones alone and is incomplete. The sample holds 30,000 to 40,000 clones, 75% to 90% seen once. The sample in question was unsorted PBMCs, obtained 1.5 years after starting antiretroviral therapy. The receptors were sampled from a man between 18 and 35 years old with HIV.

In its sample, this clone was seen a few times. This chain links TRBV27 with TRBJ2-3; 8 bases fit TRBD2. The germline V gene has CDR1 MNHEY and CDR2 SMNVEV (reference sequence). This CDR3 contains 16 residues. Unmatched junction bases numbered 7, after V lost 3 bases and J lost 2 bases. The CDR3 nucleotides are TGTGCCAGCAGTTTGGGAGCGGGAGTGTACACAGATACGCAGTATTTT. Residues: CASSLGAGVYTDTQYF.

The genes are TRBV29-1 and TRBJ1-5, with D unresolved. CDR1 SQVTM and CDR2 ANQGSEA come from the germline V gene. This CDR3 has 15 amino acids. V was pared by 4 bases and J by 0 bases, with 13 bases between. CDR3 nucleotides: TGCAGCGTTGCCCTCGAAGTTAATAGCAATCAGCCCCAGCATTTT. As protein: CSVALEVNSNQPQHF.

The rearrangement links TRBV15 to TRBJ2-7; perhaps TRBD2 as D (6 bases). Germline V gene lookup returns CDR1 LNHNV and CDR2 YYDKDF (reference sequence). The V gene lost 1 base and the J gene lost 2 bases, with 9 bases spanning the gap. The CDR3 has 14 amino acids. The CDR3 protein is CATSRGGGPYEQYF. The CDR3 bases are TGTGCCACCAGCAGAGGGGGAGGTCCCTACGAGCAGTACTTC. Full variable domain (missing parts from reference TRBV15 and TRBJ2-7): DAMVIQNPRYQVTQFGKPVTLSCSQTLNHNVMYWYQQKSSQAPKLLFHYYDKDFNNEADTPDNFQSRRPNTSFCFLDIRSPGLGDTAMYLCATSRGGGPYEQYFGPGTRLTVT.

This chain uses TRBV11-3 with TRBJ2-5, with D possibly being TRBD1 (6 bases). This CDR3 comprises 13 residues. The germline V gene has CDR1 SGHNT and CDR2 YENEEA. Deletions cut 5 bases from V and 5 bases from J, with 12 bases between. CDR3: CASSARGEETQYF. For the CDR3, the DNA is TGTGCCAGCAGCGCCAGGGGCGAGGAGACCCAGTACTTC.